This T cell receptor beta chain was captured in a study of blood T cells in healthy people across ages. General study points: As age increased, TCR beta diversity per million T cells fell in a roughly linear fashion. Naive CD4+ cell counts and diversity both ran higher in long-lived than in aged donors.

Combining a sample-barcoded 5' primer with a J-beta primer mix, a second PCR ran for about 7 to 11 cycles. The template-switch adaptor, which had 12 random nucleotides, put a tag on each cDNA molecule. Sequencing yielded, for each sample, at least 3 million paired-end reads carrying CDR3. TCRdb called the 5' RACE reads again in MiXCR, with one record for every CDR3 protein. The sample yields about 400,000 distinct CDR3 sequences, 45% to 65% seen once. Turning to this clonotype: What it recognizes is unknown.

This CDR3 region has 15 residues. The trim removed 8 bases at V and 4 bases at J, leaving 12 bases unmatched. CDR1 and CDR2 from the germline V gene are SGHTA and FQGNSA. The source is a man aged 55-75 years in good health. This chain links TRBV7-2 with TRBJ1-1; 8 nucleotides agree with TRBD1. Sequenced sample: blood. CDR3 protein: CASSPRQGRGTEAFF. The CDR3 region has the DNA TGTGCCAGCTCCCCCCGACAGGGGAGGGGCACTGAAGCTTTCTTT.